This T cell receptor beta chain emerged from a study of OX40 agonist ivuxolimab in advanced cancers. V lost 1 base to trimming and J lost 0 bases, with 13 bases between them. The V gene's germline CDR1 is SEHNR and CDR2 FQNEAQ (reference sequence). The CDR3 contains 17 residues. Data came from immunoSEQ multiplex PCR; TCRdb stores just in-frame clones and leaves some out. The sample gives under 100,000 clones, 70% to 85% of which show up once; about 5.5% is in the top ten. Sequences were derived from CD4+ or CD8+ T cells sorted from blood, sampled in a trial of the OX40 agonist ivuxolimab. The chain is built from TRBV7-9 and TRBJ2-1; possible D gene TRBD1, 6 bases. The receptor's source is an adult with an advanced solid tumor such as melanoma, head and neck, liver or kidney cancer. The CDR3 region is CASSLVRSDSSYNEQFF. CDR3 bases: TGTGCCAGCAGCTTAGTTCGATCGGACAGCTCCTACAATGAGCAGTTCTTC.